These T cell receptor beta chains were read from a single sample in a study of immune evolution from preneoplasia to lung adenocarcinoma. TCRdb's table, derived via immunoSEQ multiplex PCR, lists solely in-frame clones and lacks some. The table records about 6,400 clones, more than 65% of them present only once. The specimen was FFPE minimally invasive lung adenocarcinoma tissue. These receptor sequences come from a person aged 50-75 years with lung adenocarcinoma. Both conserved end residues are part of each CDR3. The D gene is left open where the match is weak. Not every row has a clone size; where given, it reads once, few, many or a size class.

V gene	J gene	clone size	D gene	CDR3 protein
TRBV29-1	TRBJ1-2	NA	NA	CSVGDSGRSGYTF
TRBV6-1	TRBJ1-3	NA	NA	CASSVGDPGNTIYF
TRBV7-1	TRBJ2-6	NA	NA	CASSSGLSGANVLTF
TRBV7-3	TRBJ2-7	NA	TRBD2	CASSPGVAGGSYEQYF
TRBV7-2	TRBJ1-1	NA	NA	CASSFVRMNTEAFF
TRBV19	TRBJ1-1	NA	NA	CASNKVNTEAFF
TRBV6-6	TRBJ1-3	NA	NA	CASSDQSSGNTIYF
TRBV27	TRBJ2-3	NA	TRBD2	CASKLGAGTSGTDTQYF
TRBV19	TRBJ2-2	NA	TRBD2	CASRSSGTAGELFF
TRBV29-1	TRBJ2-1	NA	NA	CSVEFYNEQFF
TRBV4-3	TRBJ1-3	NA	NA	CASSQDPGGNTIYF
TRBV5-1	TRBJ2-5	NA	TRBD2	CASSPGWAGEETQYF
TRBV7-9	TRBJ2-5	NA	TRBD1	CASSLGWDSQETQYF
TRBV5-1	TRBJ1-6	NA	NA	CASSSGEGSPLHF
TRBV18	TRBJ2-4	NA	NA	CASSPGNIQYF
TRBV2	TRBJ2-7	NA	TRBD2	CASIAGGMYEQYF
TRBV27	TRBJ1-1	NA	NA	CASSLSTGTEAFF
TRBV28	TRBJ2-3	NA	TRBD1	CASSSRDSSTDTQYF
TRBV25-1	TRBJ2-7	NA	NA	CASSETKRSYEQYF
TRBV7-6	TRBJ2-3	NA	NA	CASSPGVLTDTQYF
TRBV5-5	TRBJ1-4	few	TRBD1	CASSLEYVGQGGEKLFF
TRBV6-5	TRBJ1-1	medium-sized	NA	CASRRGVNTEAFF
TRBV6-4	TRBJ2-7	NA	TRBD2	CASSDRTSGSSYEQYF
TRBV19	TRBJ1-2	NA	NA	CASSKPRGLNYGYTF
TRBV12-2	TRBJ2-1	NA	NA	CASRFLPRTSGYNEQFF
TRBV15	TRBJ2-3	once	TRBD2	CATSRGSSGGEDTQYF
TRBV7-9	TRBJ1-1	once	NA	CASSLTGTEAFF
TRBV7-9	TRBJ1-1	NA	NA	CASLGGGAGTEAFF
TRBV18	TRBJ2-5	NA	NA	CASSPTPGKMETQYF
TRBV6-1	TRBJ1-5	NA	NA	CASNHFDITNQPQHF
TRBV4-2	TRBJ2-7	few	TRBD2	CASSQEGTKSYEQYF
TRBV27	TRBJ2-7	NA	NA	CASSSPGAPHEQYF
TRBV9	TRBJ2-1	NA	TRBD1	CASSPLQGADYNEQFF
TRBV7-2	TRBJ2-5	NA	TRBD2	CASSLARTSGFETQYF
TRBV18	TRBJ1-2	NA	TRBD1	CASSPGDRAQGYTF
TRBV27	TRBJ2-1	once	TRBD1	CASSMNRGEQFF
TRBV19	TRBJ1-5	once	NA	CASSTPHKNQPQHF
TRBV10-3	TRBJ2-5	NA	NA	CAISRENPSQETQYF
TRBV19	TRBJ1-5	NA	NA	CASTSWEAGKQRQPQHF
TRBV6-5	TRBJ2-1	NA	NA	CASSYSNEQFF
TRBV28	TRBJ2-6	NA	TRBD1	CASSLRTGGGLGANVLTF
TRBV2	TRBJ1-2	NA	NA	CASRPDSEIYGYTF
TRBV11-2	TRBJ1-4	NA	NA	CASSLVGGAANEKLFF
TRBV5-1	TRBJ2-3	NA	NA	CASTRSREDTQYF
TRBV6-4	TRBJ2-2	NA	TRBD1	CASGTGEDTGELFF
TRBV9	TRBJ1-6	once	TRBD1	CASSAGTVKFGWPLHF
TRBV29-1	TRBJ2-5	NA	TRBD1	CSADTGGETQYF
TRBV2	TRBJ1-2	few	NA	CASSGQSTNYGYTF
TRBV2	TRBJ1-6	NA	NA	CASSAMGLQNSPLHF
TRBV30	TRBJ2-5	NA	NA	CAWSVRGQETQYF
TRBV28	TRBJ2-4	NA	NA	CASETRGLNIQYF
TRBV2	TRBJ2-1	few	TRBD2	CASKGLAANYNEQFF
TRBV19	TRBJ1-6	NA	NA	CASSTPDHNDSPLHF